A single sample gave rise to the 31 T cell receptor beta chains below, sequenced in a study of blood T cell repertoires in COVID-19 (dated by TCRdb to the early 2020s). Library preparation employed the immunoSEQ multiplex PCR assay. TCRdb stores this immuneACCESS table with in-frame sequences only. Part of the clones is absent; in the studies checked, under half of the shortfall reflects unresolved V genes, and no reason is known for the rest. This sample comprises 200,000 to 300,000 clones, around 90% of them detected only once. The ten largest clones capture about 0.65% of the sample. Sequenced: peripheral blood. The receptors originated from a human donor in a cohort sampled during active COVID-19.

The genes are TRBV30 and TRBJ1-5, with 9 bases lining up with TRBD1. The germline CDR1 and CDR2 sequences are GTSNPN and SVGIG (reference sequence). The CDR3 runs to 16 residues. V trimming: 0 bases; J trimming: 1 base; junction bases outside the gene matches: 4. The CDR3 spells CAWSVDRGRSNQPQHF. CDR3 in DNA: TGTGCCTGGAGTGTTGACAGGGGGAGAAGCAATCAGCCCCAGCATTTT.

V is TRBV11-3 and J is TRBJ1-1; D may be TRBD1 (5 bases). The CDR3 has 13 residues. V was cut by 4 bases and J by 5 bases, with 11 bases left in between. Germline CDR1 SGHNT, CDR2 YENEEA. In DNA form, the CDR3 reads TGTGCCAGCAGCTACGAGGGGAGGACTGAAGCTTTCTTT. This codes for CASSYEGRTEAFF. Full variable domain (rest looked up from reference TRBV11-3 and TRBJ1-1): EAGVVQSPRYKIIEKKQPVAFWCNPISGHNTLYWYLQNLGQGPELLIRYENEEAVDDSQLPKDRFSAERLKGVDSTLKIQPAELGDSAVYLCASSYEGRTEAFFGQGTRLTVV.

As DNA, the CDR3 is TGTGCCAGCAGCCCCCCCGGGACAGAATCCTACGAGCAGTACTTC. This codes for CASSPPGTESYEQYF. This sequence joins TRBV7-6 and TRBJ2-7, with TRBD1 matching 7 bases. The ends lost 5 bases at V and 1 base at J; junction bases unmatched: 8. This CDR3 has 15 residues. Germline V CDR1 and CDR2: SGHVS, FNYEAQ.

The V and J genes are TRBV3-1 (or the pseudogene TRBV3-2) and TRBJ1-4; weak D call: TRBD1 (5 bases). This CDR3 contains 15 residues. V lost 0 bases and J lost 6, with 11 bases in between. Germline CDR1 and CDR2: LGHDT and YNNKEL (reference sequence). DNA of the CDR3: TGTGCCAGCAGCCAAGATACTTGGGGCTATGAAAAACTGTTTTTT. This gives the protein CASSQDTWGYEKLFF.

J is TRBJ2-3 and V is TRBV5-4, with TRBD2 matching 12 bases. The CDR3 is 19 residues long. Per the germline V gene, CDR1 is SGHNT and CDR2 is YYREEE (reference sequence). Germline trimming cut 0 bases from V and 3 bases from J; bases unmatched to any gene: 11. CDR3 sequence (DNA): TGTGCCAGCAGCTTGGCACTAGCGGGAGGAGAAGCAATGACAGATACGCAGTATTTT. Translation: CASSLALAGGEAMTDTQYF.

The V call is TRBV6-6, the J call TRBJ1-3; D is unresolved. There are 14 residues in the CDR3. Germline assignment: CDR1 MNHNY and CDR2 SVGAGI (reference sequence). Trimming shortened V by 4 bases and J by 0 bases, and 7 bases separated the two germline ends. The CDR3 spells CASSSGDSGNTIYF. CDR3 nucleotides: TGTGCCAGCAGTTCCGGTGACTCTGGAAACACCATATATTTT.

The rearrangement links TRBV12-3 or TRBV12-4 to TRBJ1-2; D is uncertain. This CDR3 is 13 amino acids long. V was cut by 4 bases and J by 1 base, with 7 bases left in between. The CDR3 DNA reads as TGTGCCAGCAGTTCAAGCATTAACTATGGCTACACCTTC. Its translation: CASSSSINYGYTF.

V gene TRBV5-6 combines with J gene TRBJ2-7; the match to TRBD1 covers 7 bases. V lost 1 base and J lost 2; bases outside the gene matches: 3. This CDR3 spans 14 amino acids. CDR1 and CDR2 (germline): SGHDT, YYEEEE. The CDR3 sequence: CASSLSGQAYEQYF. CDR3 nucleotide sequence: TGTGCCAGCAGCTTGTCTGGACAGGCCTACGAGCAGTACTTC.

A note on this clone: At one end the junction does not follow the germline gene, possibly because of a read error. V is TRBV11-2 and J is TRBJ2-7; D remains ambiguous. Per germline, CDR1 SGHAT and CDR2 FQNNGV. CDR3 length: 13 residues. CDR3 in amino acids: CASSLEYSHEQYF. CDR3 nucleotide sequence: TGTGCCAGCAGCTTAGAATACTCCCACGAGCAGTACTTC.

V and J are TRBV2 and TRBJ2-7, with 9 nucleotides matching TRBD1. The junction had 10 bases not matched to a gene; V was cut back by 6 bases and J by 7 bases. The CDR3 is 14 amino acids. In germline, CDR1 is SNHLY, CDR2 FYNNEI. The CDR3 sequence is CASRRGQGVWEQYF. The DNA for the CDR3 is TGTGCCAGCAGGAGGGGACAGGGAGTATGGGAGCAGTACTTC.

This clone appeared once. This chain uses TRBV7-9 with TRBJ2-7, with D tentatively TRBD2 (6 bases). Germline loops: CDR1 SEHNR, CDR2 FQNEAQ (reference sequence). Between the trimmed V and J ends, which lost 0 bases and 3 bases, there was a span of 15 bases. This CDR3 is 16 amino acids long. CDR3 nucleotide sequence: TGTGCCAGCAGCTTAGCGAGGGGTAGCGGAGTCTACGAGCAGTACTTC. It codes for CASSLARGSGVYEQYF.

The count of this clone is one. V usage is TRBV27 and J usage is TRBJ1-2; 7 positions agree with TRBD1. CDR1 is MNHEY, CDR2 SMNVEV, per germline (reference sequence). V gave up 5 bases and J gave up 4 bases; unmatched junction bases: 7. CDR3 size: 14 residues. The CDR3 region is CASSPIDRVYGYTF. CDR3 in DNA: TGTGCCAGCAGTCCGATCGACAGGGTCTATGGCTACACCTTC.

This clone was picked up a small number of times. The rearrangement joins TRBV28 to TRBJ1-1, with D unresolved. Trimming stripped 7 bases from V and 0 bases from J, with 3 bases between. The germline CDR1 and CDR2 sequences are MDHEN and SYDVKM. This CDR3 region has 11 residues. DNA for the CDR3: TGTGCCAGCACTTTGAACACTGAAGCTTTCTTT. It codes for CASTLNTEAFF.

The V and J genes are TRBV3-1 (or the pseudogene TRBV3-2) and TRBJ1-4; a possible D gene is TRBD1 (5 bases). The CDR3 is 16 residues long. V was cut by 3 bases and J by 8 bases, with 19 bases left in between. The germline V gene encodes CDR1 LGHDT and CDR2 YNNKEL (reference sequence). This CDR3 reads CASSHQWDSLKEKLFF. CDR3 DNA sequence: TGTGCCAGCAGCCACCAATGGGACTCTTTGAAGGAAAAACTGTTTTTT.

The V gene is TRBV4-1, the J gene TRBJ2-7, with 8 bases that match TRBD2. Germline V CDR1 and CDR2: MGHRA, YSYEKL. The ends lost 5 bases at V and 4 bases at J; junction bases unmatched: 22. CDR3 size: 19 residues. The CDR3 DNA is TGCGCCAGCAGCGTGCTAGGTTTTCGGGGGGGTCGCGTAATATACGAGCAGTACTTC. It is translated as CASSVLGFRGGRVIYEQYF.

This clone was seen only a few times. The chain has TRBV7-8 and TRBJ1-2, with 7 bases identical to TRBD1. J was trimmed by 5 bases and V by 4 bases; bases with no gene match: 7. Germline CDR1 is SGHVS and CDR2 is FQNEAQ. This CDR3 comprises 14 residues. CDR3 DNA: TGTGCCAGCAGCTGGGACAGAAATTGGTATGGCTACACCTTC. Its protein product is CASSWDRNWYGYTF.

The rearrangement uses TRBV13 and TRBJ2-7, with a weak D call TRBD2 (6 bases). The length of the CDR3 is 14 residues. The ends were cut back, 7 bases at V and 3 bases at J, with 16 bases in the middle. The germline gives CDR1 PRHDT, CDR2 FYEKMQ (reference sequence). CDR3 in amino acids: CASKPGGKGYEQYF. The CDR3, as DNA: TGTGCCAGCAAACCTGGGGGGAAGGGCTACGAGCAGTACTTC.

V is TRBV7-2 and J is TRBJ2-7; weak D call: TRBD2 (5 bases). V lost 4 bases, J lost 8 bases, and 21 bases lay in between. The CDR3 length is 15 residues. The germline V gene encodes CDR1 SGHTA and CDR2 FQGNSA. The CDR3 DNA follows: TGTGCCAGCAGCTCCCCCGGGATCCTCCAAATCAAGCAGTACTTC. This sequence encodes CASSSPGILQIKQYF.

This clone has just one count. The chain recombines TRBV4-2 with TRBJ1-4; TRBD1 might be the D (6 bases). The V end lost 0 bases, the J end lost 4 bases, and 9 bases lay between the germline ends. The CDR3 sequence is 15 residues long. The germline gives CDR1 LGHNA, CDR2 YNFKEQ. This chain's CDR3 is CASSQDSGVNEKLFF. In DNA, the CDR3 is TGTGCCAGCAGCCAAGATTCAGGGGTTAATGAAAAACTGTTTTTT.

The chain combines TRBV27 with TRBJ1-5; D perhaps matches TRBD1 (5 bases). In germline, CDR1 is MNHEY, CDR2 SMNVEV (reference sequence). V was pared by 7 bases and J by 1 base, with 8 bases between. The CDR3 runs 13 residues. The CDR3 reads CASKAGSNQPQHF. In DNA, the CDR3 is TGTGCCAGCAAGGCAGGGAGCAATCAGCCCCAGCATTTT.

The chain links TRBV19 to TRBJ2-7; TRBD2 is a possible D gene (5 bases). Germline loops: CDR1 LNHDA, CDR2 SQIVND (reference sequence). This CDR3 spans 13 amino acids. The ends were cut back, 1 base at V and 7 bases at J, with 11 bases in the middle. CDR3 sequence reads: CASSIAGTTEQYF. CDR3 in DNA: TGTGCCAGTAGTATAGCGGGAACTACGGAGCAGTACTTC. Using reference TRBV19 and TRBJ2-7 for the parts outside the CDR3, the full variable domain is DGGITQSPKYLFRKEGQNVTLSCEQNLNHDAMYWYRQDPGQGLRLIYYSQIVNDFQKGDIAEGYSVSREKKESFPLTVTSAQKNPTAFYLCASSIAGTTEQYFGPGTRLTVT.

This rearrangement joins TRBV9 to TRBJ1-2, with TRBD1 matching 8 bases. The trim removed 3 bases at V and 7 bases at J, leaving 11 bases unmatched. Germline-derived CDR1 and CDR2 are SGDLS and YYNGEE. This CDR3 comprises 15 residues. CDR3 protein: CASSEGGQGLGGYTF. Here the CDR3 DNA reads TGTGCCAGCAGCGAGGGAGGACAGGGACTTGGTGGCTACACCTTC. Variable domain in full (rest from reference TRBV9 and TRBJ1-2): DSGVTQTPKHLITATGQRVTLRCSPRSGDLSVYWYQQSLDQGLQFLIQYYNGEERAKGNILERFSAQQFPDLHSELNLSSLELGDSALYFCASSEGGQGLGGYTFGSGTRLTVV.

The J gene is TRBJ2-7, the V gene TRBV2; a possible D gene is TRBD1 (6 bases). From germline, CDR1 is SNHLY and CDR2 FYNNEI. The CDR3 has 11 amino acids. Trimming pared 8 bases from V and 4 bases from J, leaving 9 bases between. The CDR3 DNA reads as TGTGCCAGCGCCCAGGGGTACGAGCAGTACTTC. It codes for CASAQGYEQYF.

The chain has TRBV15 and TRBJ2-7; the match to TRBD2 covers 8 bases. CDR1 is LNHNV, CDR2 YYDKDF, per germline (reference sequence). V dropped 0 bases and J dropped 0; count of bases not matched to a gene: 10. The CDR3 extends over 18 amino acids. This CDR3 is CATSRDKLTSGPSYEQYF. CDR3 DNA sequence: TGTGCCACCAGCAGAGACAAATTAACTAGCGGCCCCTCCTACGAGCAGTACTTC.

The chain uses TRBV11-2 and TRBJ1-2; D is uncertain. V lost 5 bases, J lost 4 bases, and 17 bases lay in between. The CDR3 length is 15 residues. CDR1 and CDR2 (germline): SGHAT, FQNNGV. CDR3 nucleotide sequence: TGTGCCAGCAGCCCTCTCTGGACTCGGACCTATGGCTACACCTTC. It translates to CASSPLWTRTYGYTF.

The CDR3 sequence is CASSRQGNYGYTF. CDR3 DNA sequence: TGTGCCAGCAGCCGACAGGGTAACTATGGCTACACCTTC. The chain employs TRBV6-5 and TRBJ1-2; 7 bases fit TRBD1. Losses at the gene ends were 6 bases for V and 1 base for J; bases not matched to a gene: 2. Germline V gives CDR1 MNHEY, CDR2 SVGAGI. The CDR3 runs to 13 residues.

The chain has TRBV7-2 and TRBJ1-3, with unresolved D. CDR1 and CDR2 from the germline V gene are SGHTA and FQGNSA. V lost 1 base and J lost 4, with 11 bases in between. The CDR3 contains 15 residues. Written as DNA, the CDR3 is TGTGCCAGCAGCTTAGGGGCTTGGGCCGGAAACACCATATATTTT. It is translated as CASSLGAWAGNTIYF.

This clone was observed a few times. The gene calls are TRBV6-2 or TRBV6-3 and TRBJ2-2; 9 nucleotides agree with TRBD2. From germline, CDR1 is MNHEY and CDR2 SVGEGT. V dropped 2 bases and J dropped 1; count of bases not matched to a gene: 8. CDR3 length: 18 residues. The CDR3 coding sequence is TGTGCCAGCAGTTACCCAGCGCATAGCGGGAGGAACACCGGGGAGCTGTTTTTT. Translated: CASSYPAHSGRNTGELFF.

This clone was found once. This chain links TRBV4-1 with TRBJ2-7; TRBD2 matches at 14 bases. The V gene's germline CDR1 is MGHRA and CDR2 YSYEKL. Trimming cost V 1 base and J 4 bases; bases outside gene matches: 0. This CDR3 is built from 15 residues. Here the CDR3 DNA reads TGCGCCAGCAGCCAAGGGACTAGCGGGAGGTACGAGCAGTACTTC. This gives the protein CASSQGTSGRYEQYF.

This chain links TRBV11-2 with TRBJ2-7; 7 positions match TRBD2. The trim removed 5 bases at V and 0 bases at J, leaving 7 bases unmatched. The V gene's germline CDR1 is SGHAT and CDR2 FQNNGV. CDR3 size: 15 residues. The CDR3 DNA reads as TGTGCCAGCAGCCCTTCAGCGGGGCCCTCCTACGAGCAGTACTTC. It translates to CASSPSAGPSYEQYF.

The chain has TRBV14 and TRBJ1-2, with 11 bases matching TRBD1. V lost 3 bases and J lost 7; bases outside the gene matches: 4. Germline CDR1 and CDR2: SGHDN and FVKESK. This CDR3 is built from 14 residues. The CDR3 loop reads CASSQDRGLGGYTF. The CDR3 DNA follows: TGTGCCAGCAGCCAGGACAGGGGGCTTGGTGGCTACACCTTC.